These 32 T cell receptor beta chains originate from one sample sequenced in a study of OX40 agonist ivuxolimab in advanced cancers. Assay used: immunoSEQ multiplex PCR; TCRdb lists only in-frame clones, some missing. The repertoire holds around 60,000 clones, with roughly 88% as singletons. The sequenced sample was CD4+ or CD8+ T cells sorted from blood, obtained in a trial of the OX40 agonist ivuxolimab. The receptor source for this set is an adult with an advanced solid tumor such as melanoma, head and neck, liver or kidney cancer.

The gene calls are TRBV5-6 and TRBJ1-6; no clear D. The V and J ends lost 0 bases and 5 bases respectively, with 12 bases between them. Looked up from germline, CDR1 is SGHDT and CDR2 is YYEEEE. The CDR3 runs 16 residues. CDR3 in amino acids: CASSLVRAPDNSPLHF. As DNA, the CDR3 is TGTGCCAGCAGCTTGGTCCGGGCTCCCGATAATTCACCCCTCCACTTT.

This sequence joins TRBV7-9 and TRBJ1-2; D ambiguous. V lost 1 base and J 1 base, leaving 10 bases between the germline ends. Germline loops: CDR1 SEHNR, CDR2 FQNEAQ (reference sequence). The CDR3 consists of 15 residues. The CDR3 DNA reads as TGTGCCAGCAGCTTAGACAAAAGATATAACTATGGCTACACCTTC. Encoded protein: CASSLDKRYNYGYTF.

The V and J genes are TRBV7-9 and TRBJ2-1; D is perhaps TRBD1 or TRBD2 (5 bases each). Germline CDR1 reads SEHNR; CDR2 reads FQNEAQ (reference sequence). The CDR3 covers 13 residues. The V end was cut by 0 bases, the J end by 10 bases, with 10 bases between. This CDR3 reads CASSLAGEEEQFF. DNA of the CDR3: TGTGCCAGCAGCTTAGCGGGGGAAGAAGAGCAGTTCTTC.

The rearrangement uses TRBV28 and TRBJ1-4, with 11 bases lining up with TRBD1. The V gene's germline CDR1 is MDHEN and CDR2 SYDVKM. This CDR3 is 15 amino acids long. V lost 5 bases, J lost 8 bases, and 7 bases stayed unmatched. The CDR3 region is CASSGAGQGGEKLFF. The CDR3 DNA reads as TGTGCCAGCAGTGGGGCGGGACAGGGGGGCGAAAAACTGTTTTTT. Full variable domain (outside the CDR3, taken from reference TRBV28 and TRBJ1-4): DVKVTQSSRYLVKRTGEKVFLECVQDMDHENMFWYRQDPGLGLRLIYFSYDVKMKEKGDIPEGYSVSREKKERFSLILESASTNQTSMYLCASSGAGQGGEKLFFGSGTQLSVL.

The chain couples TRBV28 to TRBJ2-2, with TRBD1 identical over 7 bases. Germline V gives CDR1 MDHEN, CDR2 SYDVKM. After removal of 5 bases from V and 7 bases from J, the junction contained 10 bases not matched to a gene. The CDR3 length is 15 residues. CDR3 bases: TGTGCCAGCAGTCCCCAACAGGGGTGGGGCGGGGAGCTGTTTTTT. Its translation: CASSPQQGWGGELFF.

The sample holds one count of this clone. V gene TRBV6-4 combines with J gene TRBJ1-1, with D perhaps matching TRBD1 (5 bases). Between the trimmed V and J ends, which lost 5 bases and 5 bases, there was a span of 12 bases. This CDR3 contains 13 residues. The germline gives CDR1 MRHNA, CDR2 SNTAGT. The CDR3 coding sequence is TGTGCCAGCAGTCAGGACACCGAAACTGAAGCTTTCTTT. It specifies CASSQDTETEAFF.

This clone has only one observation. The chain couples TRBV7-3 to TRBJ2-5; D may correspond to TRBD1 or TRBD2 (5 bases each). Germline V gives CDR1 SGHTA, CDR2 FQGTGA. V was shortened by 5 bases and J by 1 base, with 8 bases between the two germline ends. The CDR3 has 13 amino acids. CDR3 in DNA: TGTGCCAGCAGCAGAGGGGCCCAAGAGACCCAGTACTTC. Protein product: CASSRGAQETQYF.

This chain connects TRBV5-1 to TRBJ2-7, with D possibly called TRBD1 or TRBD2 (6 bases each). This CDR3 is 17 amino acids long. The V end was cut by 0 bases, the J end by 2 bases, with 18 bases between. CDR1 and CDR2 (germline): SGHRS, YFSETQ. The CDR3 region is CASSLATGGRSTYEQYF. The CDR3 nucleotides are TGCGCCAGCAGCTTGGCCACCGGGGGCCGCTCCACCTACGAGCAGTACTTC.

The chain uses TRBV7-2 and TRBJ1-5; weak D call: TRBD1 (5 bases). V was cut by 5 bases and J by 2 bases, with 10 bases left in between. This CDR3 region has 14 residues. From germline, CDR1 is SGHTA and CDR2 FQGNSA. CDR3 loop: CASSPGGGNQPQHF. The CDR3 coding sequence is TGTGCCAGCAGCCCAGGAGGGGGCAATCAGCCCCAGCATTTT.

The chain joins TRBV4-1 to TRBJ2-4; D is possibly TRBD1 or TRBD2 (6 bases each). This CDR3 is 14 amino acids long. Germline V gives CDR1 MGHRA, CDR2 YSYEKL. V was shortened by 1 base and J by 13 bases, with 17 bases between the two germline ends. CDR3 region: CASSQAGVQGRQYF. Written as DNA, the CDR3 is TGCGCCAGCAGCCAAGCCGGGGTCCAGGGGAGGCAGTACTTC.

This chain's CDR3 is CASSLGQGASNTEAFF. CDR3 in DNA: TGCGCCAGCTCCCTGGGACAGGGGGCGAGTAACACTGAAGCTTTCTTT. The gene calls are TRBV5-1 and TRBJ1-1; 12 bases line up with TRBD1. Germline lookup yields CDR1 SGHRS and CDR2 YFSETQ. This CDR3 contains 16 residues. The trim removed 7 bases at V and 2 bases at J, leaving 9 bases unmatched. Complete variable domain (other parts from reference TRBV5-1 and TRBJ1-1): KAGVTQTPRYLIKTRGQQVTLSCSPISGHRSVSWYQQTPGQGLQFLFEYFSETQRNKGNFPGRFSGRQFSNSRSEMNVSTLELGDSALYLCASSLGQGASNTEAFFGQGTRLTVV.

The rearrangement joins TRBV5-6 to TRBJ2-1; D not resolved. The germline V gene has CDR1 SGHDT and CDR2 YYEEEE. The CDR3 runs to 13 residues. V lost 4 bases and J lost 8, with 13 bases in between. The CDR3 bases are TGTGCCAGCAGCCTCCACGTTGGGGATGAGCAGTTCTTC. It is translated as CASSLHVGDEQFF.

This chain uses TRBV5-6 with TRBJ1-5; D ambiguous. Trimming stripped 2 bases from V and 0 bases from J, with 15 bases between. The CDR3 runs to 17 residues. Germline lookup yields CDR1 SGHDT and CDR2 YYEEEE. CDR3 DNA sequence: TGTGCCAGCAGCTTTCGCGGCCTTCAATATAGCAATCAGCCCCAGCATTTT. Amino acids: CASSFRGLQYSNQPQHF.

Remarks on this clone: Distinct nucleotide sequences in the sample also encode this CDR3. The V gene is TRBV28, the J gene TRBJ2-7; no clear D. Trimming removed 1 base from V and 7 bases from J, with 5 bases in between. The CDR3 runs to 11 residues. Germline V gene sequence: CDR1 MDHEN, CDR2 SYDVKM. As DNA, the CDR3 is TGTGCCAGCAGTTTATTGGGAGAGCAGTACTTC. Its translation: CASSLLGEQYF.

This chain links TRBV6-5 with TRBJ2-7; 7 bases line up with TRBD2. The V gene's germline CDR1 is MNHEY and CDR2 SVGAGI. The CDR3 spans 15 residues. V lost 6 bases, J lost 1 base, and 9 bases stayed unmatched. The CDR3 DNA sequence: TGTGCCAGCAGACTGGGGGGGTTTGGGTCCTACGAGCAGTACTTC. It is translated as CASRLGGFGSYEQYF.

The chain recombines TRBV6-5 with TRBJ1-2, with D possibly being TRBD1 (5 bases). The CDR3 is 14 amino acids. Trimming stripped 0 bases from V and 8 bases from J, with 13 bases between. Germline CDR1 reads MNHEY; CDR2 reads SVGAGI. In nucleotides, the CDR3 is TGTGCCAGCAGTTACTCGGGACTCCACGGGGGCTACACCTTC. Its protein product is CASSYSGLHGGYTF.

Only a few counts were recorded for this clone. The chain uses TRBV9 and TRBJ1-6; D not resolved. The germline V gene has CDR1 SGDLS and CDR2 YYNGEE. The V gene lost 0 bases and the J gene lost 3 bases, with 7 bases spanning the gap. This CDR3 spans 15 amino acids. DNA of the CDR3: TGTGCCAGCAGCGTAGATGGAGGCTATAATTCACCCCTCCACTTT. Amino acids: CASSVDGGYNSPLHF.

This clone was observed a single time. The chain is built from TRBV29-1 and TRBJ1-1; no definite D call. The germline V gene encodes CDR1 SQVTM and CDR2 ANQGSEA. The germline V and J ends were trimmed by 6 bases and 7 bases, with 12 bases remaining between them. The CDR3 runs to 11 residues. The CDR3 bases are TGCAGCGTGCAGGAGAATAGTGAAGCTTTCTTT. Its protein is CSVQENSEAFF.

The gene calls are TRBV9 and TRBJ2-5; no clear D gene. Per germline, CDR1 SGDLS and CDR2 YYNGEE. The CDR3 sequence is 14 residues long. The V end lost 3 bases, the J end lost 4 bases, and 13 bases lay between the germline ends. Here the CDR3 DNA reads TGTGCCAGCAGCGAAGGCAGTTGGAGAGAGACCCAGTACTTC. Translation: CASSEGSWRETQYF.

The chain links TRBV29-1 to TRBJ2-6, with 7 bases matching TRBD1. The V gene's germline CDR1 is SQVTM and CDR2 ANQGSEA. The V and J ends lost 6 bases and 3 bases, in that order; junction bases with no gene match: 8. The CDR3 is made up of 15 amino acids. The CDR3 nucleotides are TGCAGCGTAGACTTGACAGGGAGTGGGGCCAACGTCCTGACTTTC. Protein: CSVDLTGSGANVLTF.

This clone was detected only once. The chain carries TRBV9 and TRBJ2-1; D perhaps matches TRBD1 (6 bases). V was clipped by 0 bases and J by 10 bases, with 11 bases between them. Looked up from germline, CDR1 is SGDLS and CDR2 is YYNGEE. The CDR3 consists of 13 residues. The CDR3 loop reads CASSVVVTGEQFF. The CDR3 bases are TGTGCCAGCAGCGTAGTGGTCACAGGGGAGCAGTTCTTC.

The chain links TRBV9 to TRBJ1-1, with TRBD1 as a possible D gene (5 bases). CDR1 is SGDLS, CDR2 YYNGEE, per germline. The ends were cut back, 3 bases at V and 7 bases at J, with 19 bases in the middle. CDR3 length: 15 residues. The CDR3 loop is CASSAEAGPVGEAFF. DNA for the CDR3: TGTGCCAGCAGCGCAGAGGCAGGGCCAGTCGGTGAAGCTTTCTTT.

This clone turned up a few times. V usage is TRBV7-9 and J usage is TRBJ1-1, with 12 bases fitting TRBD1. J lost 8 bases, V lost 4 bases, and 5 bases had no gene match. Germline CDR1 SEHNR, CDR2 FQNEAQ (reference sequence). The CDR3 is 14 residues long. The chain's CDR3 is CASSWDRGPLEAFF. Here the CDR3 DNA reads TGTGCCAGCAGCTGGGACAGGGGGCCGCTGGAAGCTTTCTTT.

The CDR3 reads CASSLVDSGGEQYF. The DNA of the CDR3 is TGCGCCAGCAGCTTGGTTGACAGTGGAGGGGAGCAGTACTTC. The chain carries TRBV5-1 and TRBJ2-7; possible D gene TRBD2, 6 bases. The CDR3 consists of 14 residues. V lost 0 bases and J 7 bases, leaving 14 bases between the germline ends. Germline loops: CDR1 SGHRS, CDR2 YFSETQ.

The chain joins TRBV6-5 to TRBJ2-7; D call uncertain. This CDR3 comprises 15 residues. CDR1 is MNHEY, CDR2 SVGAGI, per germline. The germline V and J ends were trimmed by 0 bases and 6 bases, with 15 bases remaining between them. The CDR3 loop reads CASSYSKVSWPEQYF. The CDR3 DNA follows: TGTGCCAGCAGTTACTCGAAGGTGAGCTGGCCCGAGCAGTACTTC.

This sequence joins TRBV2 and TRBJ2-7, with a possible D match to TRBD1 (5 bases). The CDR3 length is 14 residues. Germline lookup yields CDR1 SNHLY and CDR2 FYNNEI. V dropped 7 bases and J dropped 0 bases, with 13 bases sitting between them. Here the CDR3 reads CASKGQGSSYEQYF. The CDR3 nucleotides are TGTGCCAGCAAGGGCCAGGGAAGCTCCTACGAGCAGTACTTC.

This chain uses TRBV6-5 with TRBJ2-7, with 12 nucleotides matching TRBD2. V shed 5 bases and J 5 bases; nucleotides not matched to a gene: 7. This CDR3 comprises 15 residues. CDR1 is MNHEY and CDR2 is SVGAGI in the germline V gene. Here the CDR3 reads CASSPLAGGPDEQYF. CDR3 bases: TGTGCCAGCAGTCCTCTAGCGGGGGGGCCGGACGAGCAGTACTTC.

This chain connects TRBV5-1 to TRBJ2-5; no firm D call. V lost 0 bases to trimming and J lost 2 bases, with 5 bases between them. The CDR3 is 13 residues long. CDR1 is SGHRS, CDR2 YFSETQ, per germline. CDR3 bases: TGCGCCAGCAGCTTGGCCTTGCAAGAGACCCAGTACTTC. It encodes CASSLALQETQYF.

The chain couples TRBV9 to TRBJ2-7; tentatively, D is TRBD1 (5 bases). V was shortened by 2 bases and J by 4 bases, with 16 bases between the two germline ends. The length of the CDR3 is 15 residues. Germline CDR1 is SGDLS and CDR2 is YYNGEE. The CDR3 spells CASSVAWGSRYEQYF. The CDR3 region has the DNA TGTGCCAGCAGCGTTGCTTGGGGCTCACGGTACGAGCAGTACTTC.

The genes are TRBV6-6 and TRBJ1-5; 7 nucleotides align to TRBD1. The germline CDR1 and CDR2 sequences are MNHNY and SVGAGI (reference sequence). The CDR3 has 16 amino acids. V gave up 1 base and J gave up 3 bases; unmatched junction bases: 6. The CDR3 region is CASSYYRTGVNQPQHF. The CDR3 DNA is TGTGCCAGCAGTTACTATAGGACAGGCGTCAATCAGCCCCAGCATTTT.

The CDR3 DNA is TGTGCCAGCAGTCCCCCCCCAGGTGGGGGTCAGCCCCAGCATTTT. It translates to CASSPPPGGGQPQHF. V usage is TRBV28 and J usage is TRBJ1-5, with D tentatively TRBD1 (5 bases). The CDR3 length is 15 residues. V lost 5 bases to trimming and J lost 6 bases, with 17 bases between them. Germline V gives CDR1 MDHEN, CDR2 SYDVKM.

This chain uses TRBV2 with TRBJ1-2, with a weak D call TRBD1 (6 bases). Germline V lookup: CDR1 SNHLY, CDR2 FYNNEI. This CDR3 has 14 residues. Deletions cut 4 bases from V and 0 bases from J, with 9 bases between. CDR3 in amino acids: CASSGTDPNYGYTF. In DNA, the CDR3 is TGTGCCAGCAGTGGGACAGACCCTAACTATGGCTACACCTTC. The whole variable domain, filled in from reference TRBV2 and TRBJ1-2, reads EPEVTQTPSHQVTQMGQEVILRCVPISNHLYFYWYRQILGQKVEFLVSFYNNEISEKSEIFDDQFSVERPDGSNFTLKIRSTKLEDSAMYFCASSGTDPNYGYTFGSGTRLTVV.